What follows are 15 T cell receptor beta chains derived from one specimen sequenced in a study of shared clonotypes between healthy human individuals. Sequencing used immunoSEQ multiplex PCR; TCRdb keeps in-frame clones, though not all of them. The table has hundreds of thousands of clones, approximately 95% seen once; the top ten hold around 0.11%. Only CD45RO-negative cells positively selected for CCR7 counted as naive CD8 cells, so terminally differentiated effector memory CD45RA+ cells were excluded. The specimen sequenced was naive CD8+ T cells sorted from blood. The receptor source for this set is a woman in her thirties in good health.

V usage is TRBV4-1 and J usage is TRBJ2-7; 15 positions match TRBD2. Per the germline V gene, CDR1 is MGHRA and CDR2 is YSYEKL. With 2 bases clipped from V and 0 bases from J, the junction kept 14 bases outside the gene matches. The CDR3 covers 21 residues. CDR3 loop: CASSQLTYGTSGRPSSYEQYF. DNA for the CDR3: TGCGCCAGCAGCCAACTAACGTACGGGACTAGCGGGAGGCCGAGCTCCTACGAGCAGTACTTC.

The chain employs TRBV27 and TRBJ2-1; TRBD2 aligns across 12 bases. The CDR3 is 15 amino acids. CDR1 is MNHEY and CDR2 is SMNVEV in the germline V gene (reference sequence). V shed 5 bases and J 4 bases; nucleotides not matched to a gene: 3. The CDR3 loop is CASSTLAGGYNEQFF. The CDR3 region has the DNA TGTGCCAGCAGTACCCTAGCGGGAGGGTACAATGAGCAGTTCTTC.

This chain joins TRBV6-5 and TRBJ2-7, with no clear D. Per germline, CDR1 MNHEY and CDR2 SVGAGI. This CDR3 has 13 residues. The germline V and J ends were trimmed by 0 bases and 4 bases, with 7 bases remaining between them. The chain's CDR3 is CASSYSSVYEQYF. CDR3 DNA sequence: TGTGCCAGCAGTTACTCCTCCGTATACGAGCAGTACTTC.

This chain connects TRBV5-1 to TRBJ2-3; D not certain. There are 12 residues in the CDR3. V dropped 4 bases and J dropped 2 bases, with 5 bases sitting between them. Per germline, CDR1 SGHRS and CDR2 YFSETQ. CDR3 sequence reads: CASSTDTDTQYF. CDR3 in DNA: TGCGCCAGCAGCACGGACACAGATACGCAGTATTTT. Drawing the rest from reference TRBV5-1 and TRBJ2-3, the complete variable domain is KAGVTQTPRYLIKTRGQQVTLSCSPISGHRSVSWYQQTPGQGLQFLFEYFSETQRNKGNFPGRFSGRQFSNSRSEMNVSTLELGDSALYLCASSTDTDTQYFGPGTRLTVL.

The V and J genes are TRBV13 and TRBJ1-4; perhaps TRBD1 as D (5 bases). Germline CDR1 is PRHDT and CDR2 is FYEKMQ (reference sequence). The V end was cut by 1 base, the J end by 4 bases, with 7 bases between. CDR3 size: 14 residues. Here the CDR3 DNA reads TGTGCCAGCAGCTTAGCAGGGTTTAATGAAAAACTGTTTTTT. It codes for CASSLAGFNEKLFF.

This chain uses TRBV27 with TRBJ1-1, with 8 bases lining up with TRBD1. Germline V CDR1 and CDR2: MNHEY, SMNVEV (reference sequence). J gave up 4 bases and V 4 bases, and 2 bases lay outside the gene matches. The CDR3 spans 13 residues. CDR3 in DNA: TGTGCCAGCAGTTCACAGGGGGGCACTGAAGCTTTCTTT. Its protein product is CASSSQGGTEAFF.

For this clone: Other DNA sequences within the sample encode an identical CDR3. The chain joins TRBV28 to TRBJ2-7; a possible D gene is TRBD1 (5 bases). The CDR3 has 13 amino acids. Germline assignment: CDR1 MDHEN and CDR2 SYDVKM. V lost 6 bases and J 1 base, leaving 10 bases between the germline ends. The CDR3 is CASSLGLSYEQYF. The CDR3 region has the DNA TGTGCCAGCAGCCTGGGGCTATCCTACGAGCAGTACTTC. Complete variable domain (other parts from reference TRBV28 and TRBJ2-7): DVKVTQSSRYLVKRTGEKVFLECVQDMDHENMFWYRQDPGLGLRLIYFSYDVKMKEKGDIPEGYSVSREKKERFSLILESASTNQTSMYLCASSLGLSYEQYFGPGTRLTVT.

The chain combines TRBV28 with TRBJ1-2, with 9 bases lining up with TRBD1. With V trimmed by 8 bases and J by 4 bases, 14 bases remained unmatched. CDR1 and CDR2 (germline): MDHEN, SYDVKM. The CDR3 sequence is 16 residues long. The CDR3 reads CASHVSVTGGGYGYTF. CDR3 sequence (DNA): TGTGCCAGCCACGTAAGCGTTACAGGGGGCGGCTATGGCTACACCTTC.

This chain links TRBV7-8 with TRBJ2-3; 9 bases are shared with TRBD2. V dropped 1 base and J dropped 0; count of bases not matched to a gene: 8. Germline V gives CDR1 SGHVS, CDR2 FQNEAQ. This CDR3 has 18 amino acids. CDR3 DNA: TGTGCCAGCAGCTTAGTATCCAGCGGGGGGTCAAGCACAGATACGCAGTATTTT. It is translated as CASSLVSSGGSSTDTQYF.

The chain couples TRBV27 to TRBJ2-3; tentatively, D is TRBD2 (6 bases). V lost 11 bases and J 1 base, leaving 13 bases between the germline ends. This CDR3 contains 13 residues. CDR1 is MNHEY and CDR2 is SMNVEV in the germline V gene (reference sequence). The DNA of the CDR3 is TGTGCCTCAGGAGAGCGGGGCACAGATACGCAGTATTTT. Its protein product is CASGERGTDTQYF.

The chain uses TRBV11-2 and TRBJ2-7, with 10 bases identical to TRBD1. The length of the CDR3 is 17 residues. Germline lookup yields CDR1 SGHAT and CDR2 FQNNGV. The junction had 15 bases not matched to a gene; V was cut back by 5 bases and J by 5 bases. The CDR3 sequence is CASSPTARTGGAHEQYF. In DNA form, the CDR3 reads TGTGCCAGCAGCCCCACCGCGCGGACAGGGGGGGCCCACGAGCAGTACTTC.

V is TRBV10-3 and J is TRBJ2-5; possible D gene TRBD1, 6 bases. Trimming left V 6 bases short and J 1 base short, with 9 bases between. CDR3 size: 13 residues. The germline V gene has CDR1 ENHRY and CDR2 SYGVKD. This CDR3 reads CAISRQAQETQYF. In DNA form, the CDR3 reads TGTGCCATCAGCAGACAGGCCCAAGAGACCCAGTACTTC.

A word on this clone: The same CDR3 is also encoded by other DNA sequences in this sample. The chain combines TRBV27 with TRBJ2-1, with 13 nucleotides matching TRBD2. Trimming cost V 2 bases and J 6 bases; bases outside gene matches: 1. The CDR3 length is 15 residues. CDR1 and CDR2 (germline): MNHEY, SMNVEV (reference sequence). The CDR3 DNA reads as TGTGCCAGCAGTTTAGGACTAGCGGGAGTCAATGAGCAGTTCTTC. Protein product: CASSLGLAGVNEQFF.

CDR3 sequence: CASSSGGVNTEAFF. CDR3 in DNA: TGTGCCAGCAGCTCCGGAGGAGTCAACACTGAAGCTTTCTTT. The chain couples TRBV5-8 to TRBJ1-1; D gene unclear. Trimming took off 3 bases at V and 2 bases at J, with 11 bases between the two ends. This CDR3 region has 14 residues. The germline gives CDR1 SGHTS, CDR2 YDEGEE.

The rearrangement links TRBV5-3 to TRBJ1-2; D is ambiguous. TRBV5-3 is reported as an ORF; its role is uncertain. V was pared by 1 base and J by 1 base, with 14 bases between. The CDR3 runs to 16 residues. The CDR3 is CARSLCGPPSNYGYTF. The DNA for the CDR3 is TGTGCCAGAAGCTTGTGTGGTCCCCCTAGTAACTATGGCTACACCTTC.